Listed below are T cell receptor beta chains from one sample, sequenced in a study of vaccination and CD4 T cells after COVID-19. No antigens are known for them. TCRdb ran MiXCR on the PCR reads and lists one entry per CDR3 protein. This table has around 15,000 distinct CDR3 sequences, 60% to 65% appearing once. Sequenced material: CD4+ T cells from blood, cultured in vitro. The receptors were sampled from a human donor who had recovered from COVID-19. Both conserved end residues are trimmed from each CDR3.

J,length,V,CDR3
TRBJ2-3,16,TRBV10-1,ASRGAGTNSPWADTQY
TRBJ2-7,16,TRBV10-1,ASSGSLSGAFDPAEQY
TRBJ1-5,12,TRBV10-3,AIAQLGEDQPQH
TRBJ2-2,13,TRBV6-1,ASSSSGTNTGELF
TRBJ1-2,12,TRBV2,ASSVQATNYGYT
TRBJ1-5,13,TRBV19,ASSIMRQGNQPQH
TRBJ2-1,15,TRBV15,ATSRELPGTGGDEQF
TRBJ1-2,12,TRBV5-4,ASSSGRGQVGYT
TRBJ1-1,11,TRBV20-1,SARRGDTSEAF
TRBJ1-1,10,TRBV20-1,GGNEGITEAF
TRBJ2-3,13,TRBV4-2,ASSVLPGNTDTQY
TRBJ1-2,12,TRBV19,ASRGPDRIYGYT
TRBJ2-7,12,TRBV20-1,SVPRLAGSYEQY
TRBJ2-2,13,TRBV2,ASRRTSGNTGELF
TRBJ1-6,13,TRBV18,ASSSRQGADSPLH
TRBJ2-5,9,TRBV6-1,ASSVFKTQY
TRBJ2-7,11,TRBV24-1,ATSVADSYEQY
TRBJ1-5,11,TRBV7-9,ASSSQENQPQH
TRBJ2-3,16,TRBV2,ASSETRTLAGAGDTQY
TRBJ2-7,13,TRBV20-1,SARDPSDLDYEQY
TRBJ1-2,11,TRBV20-1,SARTALDYGYT
TRBJ1-1,11,TRBV6-1,ASSRQPGTEAF
TRBJ2-7,13,TRBV20-1,SARGGTGFSYEQY
TRBJ1-5,10,TRBV7-9,ASSRGNQPQH
TRBJ2-3,13,TRBV27,ASSLGLAGVGTQY
TRBJ2-1,12,TRBV5-4,ASSLPGDYNEQF
TRBJ2-1,12,TRBV5-4,ASSSGTVYNEQF
TRBJ1-2,14,TRBV6-5,ASSYSGPWANYGYT
TRBJ2-2,10,TRBV20-1,SAREGPGELF
TRBJ2-5,12,TRBV6-1,ASTVRPGVETQY
TRBJ2-1,12,TRBV11-2,ASSSQRTYNEQF
TRBJ1-2,11,TRBV6-1,ASSVRENYGYT
TRBJ1-6,12,TRBV19,ASKTGGSGSPLH
TRBJ2-5,14,TRBV10-3,AISESTSGIQETQY
TRBJ2-5,13,TRBV19,ASSYSWTSEETQY
TRBJ1-1,11,TRBV10-3,AISRDRGAEAF
TRBJ1-1,11,TRBV15,ATSSYRDTEAF
TRBJ1-5,15,TRBV10-1,ASSRIGKATSNQPQH
TRBJ1-1,12,TRBV20-1,SARDSAEVTEAF
TRBJ2-5,13,TRBV7-2,ASSLQAGGQETQY
TRBJ1-5,14,TRBV19,ASTLGRELDNQPQH
TRBJ2-2,14,TRBV20-1,SARDPAVGLAGELF
TRBJ1-1,13,TRBV5-8,ASSPGRIMNTEAF
TRBJ1-5,13,TRBV28,ASSYPGGGNQPQH
TRBJ1-3,15,TRBV11-2,ASRTNRGRSSGNTIY
TRBJ1-2,12,TRBV11-2,ASTPGWAVHGYT
TRBJ2-3,14,TRBV9,ASSVGHSTSTDTQY
TRBJ1-5,12,TRBV6-5,ASSYSRWERSQH
TRBJ2-2,14,TRBV24-1,ATSDLGALNTGELF
TRBJ2-1,13,TRBV19,ASSMWEREWNEQF
TRBJ2-5,14,TRBV9,ASSPFGGRSQETQY
TRBJ2-1,12,TRBV20-1,SARGTSGSYEQF
TRBJ2-2,15,TRBV6-2/TRBV6-3,ASSLGLARGNTGELF
TRBJ1-1,9,TRBV20-1,SANPNTEAF
TRBJ1-2,15,TRBV11-2,ASGSLGVPRRIYGYT
TRBJ2-5,12,TRBV7-3,ASSVNPSRETQY
TRBJ1-2,13,TRBV2,ASSEAGHPRDGYT
TRBJ1-2,13,TRBV4-1,ASSLWQGDRYGYT
TRBJ2-7,13,TRBV6-5,ASSYQGGGGGEQY